These T cell receptor beta chains were read from a single sample in a study of human T cells and chemical hapten exposure. TCRdb recomputed calls from the RACE reads with MiXCR, one row per CDR3 protein. The table has about 190,000 distinct CDR3 sequences, approximately 26% seen once. The sequenced sample was whole blood, obtained in connection with sensitization to the hapten diphenylcyclopropenone (DPC). The receptors shown here come from a woman aged 40-49 years with alopecia areata. Some clones in this sample may be carry-over from other donors' samples. Both conserved end residues are part of each CDR3. The D gene is left open where the match is weak.

NA	TRBV20-1	TRBJ1-1	CSAKGTGFNTEAFF
TRBD2	TRBV29-1	TRBJ2-1	CSVGASGRGSEQFF
NA	TRBV28	TRBJ2-2	CASRGREAGELFF
NA	TRBV11-2	TRBJ2-7	CASSWAGGEYEQYF
NA	TRBV11-2	TRBJ2-3	CASSSPKRYRTDTQYF
TRBD2	TRBV20-1	TRBJ2-7	CSAAGLADSYEQYF
NA	TRBV11-2	TRBJ1-6	CASSLWDPRAPLHF
NA	TRBV7-3	TRBJ2-3	CASSPPATDTQYF
NA	TRBV6-1	TRBJ1-4	CASSENRGEKLFF
TRBD1	TRBV3-1	TRBJ1-2	CASSPTITGTGIGYTF
NA	TRBV29-1	TRBJ2-3	CSVVGAGTNTQYF
NA	TRBV27	TRBJ2-7	CASSPAEGKQYF
NA	TRBV20-1	TRBJ1-5	CSASSRGLSNQPQHF
NA	TRBV7-9	TRBJ2-5	CASSLLGTTETQYF
TRBD1	TRBV11-1	TRBJ1-1	CASSLGQSMNTEAFF
NA	TRBV7-9	TRBJ2-1	CASSLVQGPNNEQFF
NA	TRBV10-3	TRBJ1-5	CAIRAGRGQPQHF
TRBD1	TRBV11-2	TRBJ2-7	CASSWGTASYEQYF
TRBD2	TRBV29-1	TRBJ2-7	CSVQKREREGPLYEQYF
NA	TRBV4-1	TRBJ1-4	CASSQEYGATNEKLFF
NA	TRBV19	TRBJ2-7	CASSRDTSPGEQYF
TRBD2	TRBV28	TRBJ2-1	CASSLGTSNEQFF
TRBD2	TRBV28	TRBJ2-7	CASMTSGTYEQYF
TRBD2	TRBV29-1	TRBJ2-3	CSVTRLAGGTDTQYF
TRBD2	TRBV24-1	TRBJ2-3	CAPPQREATDTQYF
NA	TRBV20-1	TRBJ2-3	CSARGGGTDTQYF
TRBD1	TRBV29-1	TRBJ2-1	CSVERTGGYNEQFF
NA	TRBV20-1	TRBJ2-3	CSVHTGVGDTQYF
NA	TRBV5-1	TRBJ1-1	CASSGVNTEAFF
TRBD1	TRBV4-1	TRBJ2-7	CASSQEGQVYEQYF
TRBD1	TRBV20-1	TRBJ1-4	CSALRQGGEKLFF
NA	TRBV7-2	TRBJ1-2	CASSRTYGYTF
NA	TRBV2	TRBJ2-3	CASTPGTSTDTQYF
NA	TRBV10-3	TRBJ1-1	CAIRADSQGGNTEAFF
NA	TRBV6-5	TRBJ2-4	CASSLSGLAKNIQYF
TRBD1	TRBV4-2	TRBJ2-4	CASSQDPNRGKLKNIQYF
TRBD2	TRBV28	TRBJ2-1	CASRPSGSSYNEQFF
TRBD2	TRBV6-2/TRBV6-3	TRBJ2-1	CASSPGGGREQFF
NA	TRBV7-2	TRBJ2-5	CASSLIPGNQETQYF
NA	TRBV12-3/TRBV12-4	TRBJ1-2	CASSPGSAYGYTF
TRBD1	TRBV7-9	TRBJ1-6	CASSSRGGNRGWDSPLHF
NA	TRBV25-1	TRBJ2-1	CASSPKTYNEQFF
TRBD1	TRBV7-2	TRBJ1-2	CASTWDRQGNGYTF
TRBD2	TRBV20-1	TRBJ2-5	CSARGGGAQYF
TRBD1	TRBV19	TRBJ2-2	CASLDRLYSGELFF
NA	TRBV4-3	TRBJ2-2	CASSQDRRVNGLLTNTGELFF
NA	TRBV28	TRBJ2-2	CASSPPTKFTGELFF
NA	TRBV12-3/TRBV12-4	TRBJ1-1	CASSLAAWGRANTEAFF
TRBD2	TRBV6-5	TRBJ2-1	CASHPGSGTSYNEQFF
NA	TRBV29-1	TRBJ2-7	CSVTRETYEQYF
TRBD2	TRBV5-1	TRBJ2-1	CASSLAATSGRVYNEQFF
TRBD1	TRBV4-2	TRBJ1-2	CASSQDRDRVGGYTF
NA	TRBV10-3	TRBJ2-7	CAIRDLYEQYF
NA	TRBV24-1	TRBJ1-5	CATSSGTRPQHF
NA	TRBV21-1	TRBJ1-5	CASSLWTRLRNNQPQHF